This note documents a single T cell receptor (beta chain) sequence. Its antigen is unknown. The sample originates from a study of monozygotic twins with inflammatory bowel disease. The study, taken as a whole, reports: For repertoire similarity, concordant twins did not differ from discordant twins, possibly because power was limited. IBD patients carried less diverse TCRbeta repertoires (inverse Simpson) than healthy co-twins.

Germline CDR1 MGHRA, CDR2 YSYEKL. The CDR3 is made up of 13 amino acids. During cDNA synthesis, UMIs that each contained a 6-nucleotide sample barcode were added by means of template switching. TCRdb re-called the 5' RACE reads; every CDR3 protein appears as one record, without DNA. The sample totals 400,000 to 500,000 distinct CDR3 sequences. Investigators extracted total RNA from whole blood and did not sort T cells. The material sequenced was blood. This chain connects TRBV4-1 to TRBJ2-3. This clonotype originated in a human donor with ulcerative colitis or Crohn's disease, or a healthy co-twin of an affected twin (not recorded which). The CDR3 sequence is CASSLSLGDTQYF.